Given below is one TCR beta chain in context. Its binding antigen is unknown. Base-call qualities are not available, and no considerably larger clone is one nucleotide away. Whole blood was collected in K2EDTA tubes by collaborating institutions according to the institutions' own protocols. For TCRbeta analysis, collaborators shipped samples as frozen whole blood, isolated PBMCs, or DNA extracted from either of those sample types. The germline V gene sets CDR1 to MDHEN and CDR2 to SYDVKM. The CDR3 sequence holds 14 residues, the cysteine and phenylalanine included. This entry keeps only the CDR3 DNA: 42 bases, framed from base 1. Trimming takes 6 bases from V and 4 bases from J, and the germline ends sit 15 bases apart. The data were taken from a study of blood T cell repertoires in COVID-19 (dated by TCRdb to about 2020). Describing the broader study: Samples from collaborators originated in the United States, Italy and Spain and spanned both the acute and convalescent phases of COVID-19. The prospective study material was composed of cDNA or gDNA derived from T cells, B-cell-depleted T cells, or PBMCs. Subjects who had been exposed to COVID-19, were actively infected with it, or had recovered from it provided the deeply sampled blood TCRbeta repertoires that made up the dataset. A freely available public database, intended as a resource for researchers studying the immune response to SARS-CoV-2, is where the repertoires were released. Samples were obtained from the ongoing ImmuneRACE study (first 160 participants) and from roughly 1,300 subjects provided by 6 global collaborators. The sample metadata nearly always contained a de-identified subject ID, COVID-19 status, age in years and sex. Where available, HLA class I and class II types were taken from metadata supplied by the sample provider and were not determined by assay-based typing. Broader findings and caveats from the paper: The quantity of clinical and demographic metadata differed by source and by participant and was supplied without curation.

TCRbeta CDR3 regions were amplified from genomic DNA using the immunoSEQ Assay, a bias-controlled multiplex PCR. In the original analysis: The number of nucleated cells in each sample was estimated from the amplification of reference gene primers within the assay. To quantify the absolute abundance of each unique TCRbeta CDR3 rearrangement, sequence reads were collapsed and filtered. For each sample, productive Simpson clonality was calculated by taking the square root of Simpson's diversity index across productive rearrangements. What TCRdb holds here is the immuneACCESS table cut down to in-frame rearrangements. Part of the clones is not present; checked against another copy, under half of the missing clones reflect an unresolved V gene, and the others are unexplained. The DNA was the basis for D and trimming; V, J and clone size are from that table. The sample yields roughly 160,000 clones; approximately 84% were counted once. Around 9.9% of the sample goes to the ten largest clones.

The sequence joins TRBV28 to TRBJ2-5; TRBD2 might be the D gene, on 5 matching bases. The TCR comes from a man aged 65 to 79 with active or convalescent COVID-19. Material: peripheral blood. CDR3 protein: CASSLGPSLETQYF. The nucleotides are TGTGCCAGCAGCCTAGGGCCTAGCTTAGAGACCCAGTACTTC. With the rest looked up from the reference TRBV28 and TRBJ2-5 genes rather than sequenced, the full variable domain is DVKVTQSSRYLVKRTGEKVFLECVQDMDHENMFWYRQDPGLGLRLIYFSYDVKMKEKGDIPEGYSVSREKKERFSLILESASTNQTSMYLCASSLGPSLETQYFGPGTRLLVL.